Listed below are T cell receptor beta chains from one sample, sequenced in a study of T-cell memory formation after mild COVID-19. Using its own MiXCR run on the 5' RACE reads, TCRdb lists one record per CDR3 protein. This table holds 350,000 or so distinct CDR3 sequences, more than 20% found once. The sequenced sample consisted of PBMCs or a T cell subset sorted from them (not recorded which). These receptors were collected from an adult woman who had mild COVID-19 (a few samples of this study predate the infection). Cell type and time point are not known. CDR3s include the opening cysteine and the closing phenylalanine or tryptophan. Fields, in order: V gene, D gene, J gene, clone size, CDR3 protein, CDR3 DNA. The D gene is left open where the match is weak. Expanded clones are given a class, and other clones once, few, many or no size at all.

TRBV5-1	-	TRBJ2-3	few	CASSVRGPSTDTQYF	TGCGCCAGCAGCGTACGGGGCCCTAGCACAGATACGCAGTATTTT
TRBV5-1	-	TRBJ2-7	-	CASSLGAGSEQYF	TGCGCCAGCAGCTTGGGTGCGGGGAGCGAGCAGTACTTC
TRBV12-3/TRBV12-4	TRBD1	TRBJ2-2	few	CASSFAMPGQGPGELFF	TGTGCCAGCAGCTTCGCCATGCCGGGACAGGGACCCGGGGAGCTGTTTTTT
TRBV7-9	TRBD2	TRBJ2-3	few	CASSALGGGQRTDTQYF	TGTGCCAGCAGCGCCCTGGGCGGGGGTCAACGCACAGATACGCAGTATTTT
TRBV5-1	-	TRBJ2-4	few	CASSLAGQYDIQYF	TGCGCCAGCAGCTTGGCCGGGCAGTACGACATTCAGTACTTC
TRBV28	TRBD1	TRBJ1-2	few	CASSSSGDSANYGYTF	TGTGCCAGCAGTTCCTCGGGGGACAGTGCTAACTATGGCTACACCTTC
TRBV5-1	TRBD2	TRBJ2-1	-	CASSLGGTSGANEQFF	TGCGCCAGCAGCTTGGGGGGGACTAGCGGGGCTAATGAGCAGTTCTTC
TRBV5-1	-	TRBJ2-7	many	CASSLESAYEQYF	TGCGCCAGCAGCTTGGAAAGTGCCTACGAGCAGTACTTC
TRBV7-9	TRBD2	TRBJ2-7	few	CASSPQWKREGSYEQYF	TGTGCCAGCAGCCCCCAGTGGAAGCGGGAGGGATCCTACGAGCAGTACTTC
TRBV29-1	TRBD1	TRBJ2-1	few	CSVTGDEQFF	TGCAGCGTTACAGGGGATGAGCAGTTCTTC
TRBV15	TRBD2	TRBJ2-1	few	CATSSTGLAAYNEQFF	TGTGCCACCAGCTCGACTGGACTAGCGGCTTACAATGAGCAGTTCTTC
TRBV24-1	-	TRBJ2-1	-	CATSDLMAFNEQFF	TGTGCCACCAGTGATTTGATGGCTTTCAATGAGCAGTTCTTC
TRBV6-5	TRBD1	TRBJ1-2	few	CASSLEGYPGQSYGYTF	TGTGCCAGCAGTTTGGAAGGTTACCCGGGACAGTCCTATGGCTACACCTTC
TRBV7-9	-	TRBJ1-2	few	CASSLPQGGYTF	TGTGCCAGCAGCTTACCACAGGGAGGCTACACCTTC